One and the same sample provided the 16 T cell receptor beta chains below, sequenced in a study of read filtering for tumor transcriptome and immune sequencing. The library was built from 400 to 500 ng RNA with molecular barcoded adaptors for alpha/delta and beta/gamma chains. TCRdb called the reads again in MiXCR, with one record for every CDR3 protein. The table shows some 120,000 distinct CDR3 sequences, with 10% to 15% occurring only once. The sequenced sample was a population of CD138-negative cells sorted from bone marrow. The receptor source for this set is a donor at least 40 years old with multiple myeloma.

This clonotype was counted many times. No conserved phenylalanine or tryptophan ends this CDR3, so it is likely a read error. No DNA is shown, since the ends of the CDR3 on it are uncertain; the CDR3 is the one TCRdb lists. The chain recombines TRBV3-1 with TRBJ2-3; the table's TRBD2 call for D was not verified on the DNA. Per the germline V gene, CDR1 is LGHDT and CDR2 is YNNKEL (reference sequence). The CDR3 region is 16 residues in length, termini included. CDR3 loop: CASIDVVTSGGLSGLG.

A few counts support this clonotype. Given the absence of the conserved phenylalanine or tryptophan at the CDR3 end, a read error is likely. The V and J genes are TRBV24-1 and TRBJ2-3; the D gene could be TRBD1 or TRBD2 (5 bases each). This CDR3 comprises 13 residues. V gave up 9 bases and J gave up 6 bases, with 15 bases separating them. CDR1 and CDR2 from the germline V gene are KGHDR and SFDVKD. CDR3 sequence: CATGDQGSDTQYL. The DNA of the CDR3 is TGTGCCACCGGGGACCAAGGTAGTGATACGCAGTATCTT.

This clonotype was detected many times. This chain connects TRBV5-6 to TRBJ2-5; TRBD1 aligns across 8 bases. J was trimmed by 5 bases and V by 4 bases; bases with no gene match: 10. This CDR3 has 15 amino acids. Germline values: CDR1 SGHDT, CDR2 YYEEEE. In nucleotides, the CDR3 is TGTGCCAGCAGCGCCGGGACAGGTGGTGGGGAGACCCAGTACTTC. Its translation is CASSAGTGGGETQYF. Full variable domain (missing parts from reference TRBV5-6 and TRBJ2-5): DAGVTQSPTHLIKTRGQQVTLRCSPKSGHDTVSWYQQALGQGPQFIFQYYEEEERQRGNFPDRFSGHQFPNYSSELNVNALLLGDSALYLCASSAGTGGGETQYFGPGTRLLVL.

CDR3 residues: CASSPRVAGEQYF. The CDR3 nucleotides read TGTGCCAGCAGCCCTCGGGTGGCGGGGGAGCAGTACTTC. The chain employs TRBV9 and TRBJ2-7; a weak D match, TRBD2 (6 bases). CDR3 length: 13 residues. Between the trimmed V and J ends, which lost 4 bases and 7 bases, there was a span of 15 bases. CDR1 and CDR2 from the germline V gene are SGDLS and YYNGEE.

This clonotype was detected ten times or more. This sequence joins TRBV27 and TRBJ1-4; D gene uncertain. Trimming shortened V by 4 bases and J by 8 bases, and 17 bases separated the two germline ends. Germline V lookup: CDR1 MNHEY, CDR2 SMNVEV (reference sequence). The CDR3 extends over 15 amino acids. The CDR3 DNA reads as TGTGCCAGCAGTTCCATGGACGGTCGGCGGGAAAAACTGTTTTTT. Translated: CASSSMDGRREKLFF. The full variable domain, in which reference TRBV27 and TRBJ1-4 provide the parts outside the CDR3, is EAQVTQNPRYLITVTGKKLTVTCSQNMNHEYMSWYRQDPGLGLRQIYYSMNVEVTDKGDVPEGYKVSRKEKRNFPLILESPSPNQTSLYFCASSSMDGRREKLFFGSGTQLSVL.

This clonotype has at least ten counts. The J gene is TRBJ2-1, the V gene TRBV5-1, with 8 positions matching TRBD1. CDR3 length equals 14 residues. CDR1 SGHRS and CDR2 YFSETQ come from the germline V gene. Trimming cost V 0 bases and J 8 bases; bases outside gene matches: 4. The CDR3 DNA follows: TGCGCCAGCAGCTTGGTCCCAGGGGGCTATGAGCAGTTCTTC. This gives the protein CASSLVPGGYEQFF.

Worth noting for this clonotype: One base away lies a much larger clone, so this may be a sequencing read error. The V and J genes are TRBV24-1 and TRBJ2-5; no definite D call. CDR1 is KGHDR and CDR2 is SFDVKD in the germline V gene. The CDR3 spans 13 residues. For the CDR3, the DNA is TGTACCACCAGTGCCGGGCTCCAAGAGACCCAGTACTTC. Amino acids: CTTSAGLQETQYF.

This clonotype was recorded many times. The CDR3 coding sequence is TGCAGCGCCGGGGTTAGCGGGAGCTACGAGCAGTACTTC. It is translated as CSAGVSGSYEQYF. This chain links TRBV29-1 with TRBJ2-7; 9 bases line up with TRBD2. CDR3 size: 13 residues. The V segment lost 7 bases and the J segment 3 bases; nucleotides outside the gene matches: 7. CDR1 and CDR2 (germline): SQVTM, ANQGSEA.

This clonotype came up many times. The CDR3 is CASSESLQSNQPQHF. The DNA for the CDR3 is TGTGCCAGCAGTGAATCTTTACAGAGCAATCAGCCCCAGCATTTT. The rearrangement uses TRBV6-1 and TRBJ1-5; no firm D call. The V gene's germline CDR1 is MNHNS and CDR2 SASEGT. The CDR3 is made up of 15 amino acids. The ends were cut back, 2 bases at V and 1 base at J, with 9 bases in the middle.

With respect to this clonotype: A far bigger clonotype differs at one base, so this is likely a read error. This sequence joins TRBV6-6 and TRBJ1-5; D remains ambiguous. Germline CDR1 is MNHNY and CDR2 is SVGAGI (reference sequence). This CDR3 has 13 amino acids. The DNA of the CDR3 is TGTACCAGCACTCTACAGCTGACTCAGCCCCAGCATTTT. Amino acids: CTSTLQLTQPQHF.

Ten or more counts support this clonotype. The chain carries TRBV28 and TRBJ2-7; TRBD2 matches at 8 bases. The CDR3 covers 14 residues. Trimming at V came to 2 bases and at J to 6 bases, leaving 6 bases not matched to a gene. Per germline, CDR1 MDHEN and CDR2 SYDVKM. The CDR3 nucleotides are TGTGCCAGCAGTTTAAGCGGGAGAGCGGGCGAGCAGTACTTC. It encodes CASSLSGRAGEQYF. Complete variable domain (other parts from reference TRBV28 and TRBJ2-7): DVKVTQSSRYLVKRTGEKVFLECVQDMDHENMFWYRQDPGLGLRLIYFSYDVKMKEKGDIPEGYSVSREKKERFSLILESASTNQTSMYLCASSLSGRAGEQYFGPGTRLTVT.

As to this clonotype: A read error may explain this, as a much larger clone is one base away. The V gene is TRBV23-1, the J gene TRBJ2-5; either TRBD1 or TRBD2 may supply D (5 bases each). TRBV23-1 is sorted into the ORF group, with uncertain function. The CDR3 loop spans 15 amino acids. Trimming stripped 3 bases from V and 4 bases from J, with 15 bases between. The CDR3 sequence: CASSQPPGPGETQYF. The CDR3 DNA sequence: TGCGCCAGCAGTCAGCCCCCGGGACCAGGAGAGACCCAGTACTTC.

This clonotype was picked up one time. It may be a read error: a sequence one base away is much more abundant. V is TRBV7-6 and J is TRBJ1-5, with 7 bases aligning to TRBD1. The trim removed 2 bases at V and 4 bases at J, leaving 2 bases unmatched. The CDR3 loop spans 14 amino acids. The V gene's germline CDR1 is SGHVS and CDR2 FNYEAQ. The CDR3 protein is CASSLLTGNQPQHF. The CDR3 region has the DNA TGTGCCAGCAGCTTATTGACAGGGAATCAGCCCCAGCATTTT. Drawing the rest from reference TRBV7-6 and TRBJ1-5, the complete variable domain is GAGVSQSPRYKVTKRGQDVALRCDPISGHVSLYWYRQALGQGPEFLTYFNYEAQQDKSGLPNDRFSAERPEGSISTLTIQRTEQRDSAMYRCASSLLTGNQPQHFGDGTRLSIL.

This clonotype was counted at least ten times. The genes are TRBV27 and TRBJ2-1, with 7 bases identical to TRBD2. The CDR3 has 13 residues. Unmatched junction bases numbered 4, after V lost 5 bases and J lost 6 bases. Germline CDR1 MNHEY, CDR2 SMNVEV (reference sequence). CDR3: CASSPRLANEQFF. Here the CDR3 DNA reads TGTGCCAGCAGTCCGAGACTAGCCAATGAGCAGTTCTTC.

In its sample, this clonotype was seen a few times. The rearrangement links TRBV6-1 to TRBJ2-1; 7 nucleotides agree with TRBD2. The germline V gene encodes CDR1 MNHNS and CDR2 SASEGT. Trimming cost V 2 bases and J 4 bases; bases outside gene matches: 5. The CDR3 has 15 amino acids. CDR3 DNA sequence: TGTGCCAGCAGTGAACGGGAGCGGGGTTACAATGAGCAGTTCTTC. Protein product: CASSERERGYNEQFF.

The rearrangement joins TRBV20-1 to TRBJ2-7, with 8 bases identical to TRBD1. This CDR3 region has 14 residues. From germline, CDR1 is DFQATT and CDR2 SNEGSKA (reference sequence). V dropped 0 bases and J dropped 4; count of bases not matched to a gene: 5. The CDR3 region has the DNA TGCAGTGCTAGAGATGGGACAGGAGGATACGAGCAGTACTTC. It encodes CSARDGTGGYEQYF.